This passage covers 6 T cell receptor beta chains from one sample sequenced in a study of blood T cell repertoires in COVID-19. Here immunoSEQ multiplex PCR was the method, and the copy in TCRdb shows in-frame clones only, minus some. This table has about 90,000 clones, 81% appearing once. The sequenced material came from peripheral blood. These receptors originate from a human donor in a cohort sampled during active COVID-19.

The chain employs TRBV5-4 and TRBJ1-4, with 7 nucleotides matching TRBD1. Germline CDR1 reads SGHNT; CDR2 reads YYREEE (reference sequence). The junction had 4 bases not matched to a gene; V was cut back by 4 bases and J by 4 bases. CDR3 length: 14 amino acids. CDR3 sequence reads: CASSQGGGNEKLFF. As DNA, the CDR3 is TGTGCCAGCAGCCAAGGGGGCGGTAATGAAAAACTGTTTTTT. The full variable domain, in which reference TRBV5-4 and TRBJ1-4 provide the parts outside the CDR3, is ETGVTQSPTHLIKTRGQQVTLRCSSQSGHNTVSWYQQALGQGPQFIFQYYREEENGRGNFPPRFSGLQFPNYSSELNVNALELDDSALYLCASSQGGGNEKLFFGSGTQLSVL.

Here the CDR3 DNA reads TGCGCCAGCAGCTTGCAGGGCAGGGGGCTCTCTAACTATGGCTACACCTTC. Its translation: CASSLQGRGLSNYGYTF. The chain combines TRBV5-1 with TRBJ1-2, with 8 bases fitting TRBD1. After removal of 1 base from V and 0 bases from J, the junction contained 8 bases not matched to a gene. The CDR3 is 17 residues long. Germline V lookup: CDR1 SGHRS, CDR2 YFSETQ.

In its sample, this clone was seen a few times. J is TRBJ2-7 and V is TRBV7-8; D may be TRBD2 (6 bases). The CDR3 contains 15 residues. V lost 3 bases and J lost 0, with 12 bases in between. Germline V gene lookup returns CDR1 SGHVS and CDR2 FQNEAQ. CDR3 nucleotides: TGTGCCAGCAGCTTGGGGACTTTGAGCTCCTACGAGCAGTACTTC. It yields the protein CASSLGTLSSYEQYF.

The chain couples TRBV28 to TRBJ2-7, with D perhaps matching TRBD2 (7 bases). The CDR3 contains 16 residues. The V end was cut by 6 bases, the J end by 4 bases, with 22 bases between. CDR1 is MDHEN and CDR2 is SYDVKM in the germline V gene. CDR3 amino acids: CASRDWGGRTRYEQYF. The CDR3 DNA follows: TGTGCCAGCAGGGATTGGGGGGGGCGGACTCGGTACGAGCAGTACTTC.

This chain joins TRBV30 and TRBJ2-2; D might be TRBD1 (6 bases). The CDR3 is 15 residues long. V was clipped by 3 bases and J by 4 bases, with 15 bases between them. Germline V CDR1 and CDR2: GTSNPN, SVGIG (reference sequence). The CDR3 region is CAWRVAGASTGELFF. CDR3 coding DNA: TGTGCCTGGAGAGTTGCAGGGGCGAGCACCGGGGAGCTGTTTTTT.

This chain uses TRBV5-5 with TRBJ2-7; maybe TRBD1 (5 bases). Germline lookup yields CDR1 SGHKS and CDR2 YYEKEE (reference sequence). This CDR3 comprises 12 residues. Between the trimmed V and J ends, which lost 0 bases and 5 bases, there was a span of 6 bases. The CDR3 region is CASSLGRDEQYF. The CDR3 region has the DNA TGTGCCAGCAGCTTGGGCAGGGACGAGCAGTACTTC.